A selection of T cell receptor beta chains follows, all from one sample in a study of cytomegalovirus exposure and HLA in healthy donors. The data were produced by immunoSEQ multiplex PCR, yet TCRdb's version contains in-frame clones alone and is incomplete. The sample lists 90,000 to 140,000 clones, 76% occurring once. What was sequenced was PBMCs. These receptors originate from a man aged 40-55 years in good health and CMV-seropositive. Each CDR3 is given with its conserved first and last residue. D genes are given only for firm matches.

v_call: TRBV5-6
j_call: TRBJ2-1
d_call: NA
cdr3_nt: TGTGCCAGCAGATTCGGACAGTCGAAATACAATGAGCAGTTCTTC
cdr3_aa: CASRFGQSKYNEQFF

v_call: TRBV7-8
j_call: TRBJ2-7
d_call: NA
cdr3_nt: TGTGCCAGCAGCTTAGTGCACAGGACCTACGAGCAGTACTTC
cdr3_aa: CASSLVHRTYEQYF

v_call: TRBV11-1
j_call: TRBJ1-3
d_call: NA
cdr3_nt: TGTGCCAGCAGCCCTCTCCTCTTTGGAAACACCATATATTTT
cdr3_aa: CASSPLLFGNTIYF

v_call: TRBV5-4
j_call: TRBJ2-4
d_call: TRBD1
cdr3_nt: TGTGCCAGCAGTGGGAAAGAGTCAGGGGGCTTCAGTCAGTACTTC
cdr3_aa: CASSGKESGGFSQYF

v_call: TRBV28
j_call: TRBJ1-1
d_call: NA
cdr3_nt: TGTGCCAGCAAGAGGCAGGGGAATACTGAAGCTTTCTTT
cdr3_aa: CASKRQGNTEAFF

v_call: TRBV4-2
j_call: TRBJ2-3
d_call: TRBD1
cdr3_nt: TGTGCCAGCAGCCAAGAGGGACAGCACACAGATACGCAGTATTTT
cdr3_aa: CASSQEGQHTDTQYF

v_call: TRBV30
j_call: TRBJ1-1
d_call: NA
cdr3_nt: TGTGCCTGGAGTGTACAGGGATACACTGAAGCTTTCTTT
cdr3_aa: CAWSVQGYTEAFF

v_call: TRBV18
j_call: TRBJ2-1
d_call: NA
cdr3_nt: TGTGCCAGCTCTCCGGGGGTTTCCTACAATGAGCAGTTCTTC
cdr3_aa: CASSPGVSYNEQFF

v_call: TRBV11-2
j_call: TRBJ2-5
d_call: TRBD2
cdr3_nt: TGTGCCAGCAGCCCGCCCGGGAGGTCCAGAGAGACCCAGTACTTC
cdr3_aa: CASSPPGRSRETQYF

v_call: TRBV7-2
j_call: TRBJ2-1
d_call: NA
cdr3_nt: TGTGCCAGCAGCTCAGTGGGGACAACCCACAATGAGCAGTTCTTC
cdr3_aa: CASSSVGTTHNEQFF

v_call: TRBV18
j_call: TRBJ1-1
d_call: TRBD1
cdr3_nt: TGTGCCAGCTCATCAGGGGGCACTGAAGCTTTCTTT
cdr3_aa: CASSSGGTEAFF